This TCR beta chain was captured by sequencing in a study of cytomegalovirus exposure and HLA in healthy donors. Study-wide context: Researchers previously reported finding fewer than 120 million unique TCR beta sequences from roughly 180 million T cells. General study results and limits: Later on, an analysis found that several of the most significant clusters appeared to be linked to common viral pathogens, which included parvovirus B19. In an earlier analysis, in roughly 580 donors, most V segments appeared productive either ~90% or ~30% of the time.

In regard to this clone: What it binds is unknown.

The V segment lost 6 bases and the J segment 4 bases; nucleotides outside the gene matches: 8. The CDR3 consists of 15 residues. The V gene's germline CDR1 is MNHNS and CDR2 SASEGT. Amplification used 60 Vbeta primers and 13 Jbeta primers. The assay was immunoSEQ multiplex PCR, and TCRdb's table has in-frame clones only and misses some. The table includes about 99,000 clones, 76% detected once. The source of this sequence is a woman aged 18-29 years in good health and CMV-seropositive. The chain uses TRBV6-1 and TRBJ2-3; 9 bases line up with TRBD2. Sequenced input: PBMCs. CDR3 region: CASRASRGGADTQYF. In DNA form, the CDR3 reads TGTGCCAGCAGGGCCTCGCGGGGGGGCGCAGATACGCAGTATTTT.